This passage covers 23 T cell receptor beta chains from one sample sequenced in a study of early T cells in non-severe SARS-CoV-2 infection. TCRdb re-called the 5' RACE reads with MiXCR, one entry per CDR3 protein. The data show 29,000 or so distinct CDR3 sequences, 9.5% to 10% seen once. The specimen sequenced was whole blood. The source is an adult who was a healthcare worker with PCR-confirmed SARS-CoV-2 infection or an uninfected control (not recorded which).

This clonotype was seen a handful of times. The chain couples TRBV21-1 to TRBJ1-2; the table calls TRBD1, which could not be checked here. TRBV21-1 counts as a pseudogene. This CDR3 comprises 15 residues. CDR3 amino acids: CASSKVGNRVDGYTF. The CDR3 nucleotides read TGTGCCAGCAGCAAAGTGGGAAACAGGGTTGATGGCTACACCTTC.

This clonotype came up many times. The genes are TRBV4-1 and TRBJ1-2; the D gene is possibly TRBD1 (5 bases). The CDR3 loop spans 14 amino acids. Looked up from germline, CDR1 is MGHRA and CDR2 is YSYEKL. V lost 0 bases, J lost 4 bases, and 9 bases lay in between. The CDR3 reads CASSQDWGGYGYTF. The CDR3 nucleotides read TGCGCCAGCAGCCAAGATTGGGGGGGCTATGGCTACACCTTC.

A few counts support this clonotype. This chain joins TRBV7-9 and TRBJ1-5; D uncertain. With 3 bases removed from V and 3 bases from J, the gap between germline ends came to 3 bases. Per germline, CDR1 SEHNR and CDR2 FQNEAQ (reference sequence). The CDR3 loop spans 12 amino acids. The CDR3 here is CASSFDNQPQHF. CDR3 nucleotides: TGTGCCAGCAGCTTTGACAATCAGCCCCAGCATTTT.

This clonotype is categorized as medium-sized. The genes are TRBV6-2 or TRBV6-3 and TRBJ2-7; 8 nucleotides line up with TRBD2. The CDR3 runs 16 residues. The V segment lost 0 bases and the J segment 2 bases; nucleotides outside the gene matches: 6. CDR1 is MNHEY and CDR2 is SVGEGT in the germline V gene. CDR3 amino acids: CASSYSIGGGTYEQYF. CDR3 sequence (DNA): TGTGCCAGCAGTTACTCGATCGGGGGGGGAACCTACGAGCAGTACTTC.

The sample holds many counts of this clonotype. The gene calls are TRBV2 and TRBJ1-5; D unresolved. CDR1 is SNHLY, CDR2 FYNNEI, per germline. V was pared by 7 bases and J by 5 bases, with 12 bases between. The CDR3 is 13 residues long. CDR3 in DNA: TGTGCCAGCAAGGTAGAGCTAGATCAGCCCCAGCATTTT. Amino acids: CASKVELDQPQHF.

This clonotype was seen repeatedly, ten times or more. The genes are TRBV6-5 and TRBJ2-7, with D unresolved. The germline V gene encodes CDR1 MNHEY and CDR2 SVGAGI. Trimming removed 6 bases at V and 5 bases at J, with 8 bases between. CDR3 size: 11 residues. The CDR3 region is CASSLEDEQYF. CDR3 coding DNA: TGTGCCAGCAGCTTAGAAGACGAGCAGTACTTC.

On this clonotype: Possible read error: a much larger clone is one base away. This rearrangement joins TRBV7-8 to TRBJ1-1; no clear D. Germline assignment: CDR1 SGHVS and CDR2 FQNEAQ. CDR3 length: 14 amino acids. The CDR3 nucleotides read TGTGCCAGCGGCTTAGGGCTCTTCAACACTGAAGCTTTCTTT. This encodes CASGLGLFNTEAFF.

This clonotype was observed at least ten times. The V and J genes are TRBV5-6 and TRBJ1-5, with D maybe TRBD1 (5 bases). V was shortened by 3 bases and J by 7 bases, with 14 bases between the two germline ends. The length of the CDR3 is 14 residues. Germline loops: CDR1 SGHDT, CDR2 YYEEEE. The CDR3 loop reads CASSSTGANQPQHF. CDR3 DNA sequence: TGTGCCAGCAGCTCTACAGGTGCAAACCAGCCCCAGCATTTT.

In this sample, this clonotype turned up many times. The chain links TRBV4-1 to TRBJ2-5; 7 nucleotides agree with TRBD1. CDR1 is MGHRA, CDR2 YSYEKL, per germline. This CDR3 has 15 amino acids. J lost 2 bases, V lost 4 bases, and 7 bases had no gene match. CDR3 protein: CASSLGGRRQETQYF. The CDR3 region has the DNA TGCGCCAGCAGCCTAGGGGGCAGGAGACAAGAGACCCAGTACTTC.

This clonotype occurred many times. This chain uses TRBV7-3 with TRBJ2-1; 9 bases line up with TRBD1. This CDR3 spans 16 amino acids. J gave up 7 bases and V 1 base, and 8 bases lay outside the gene matches. Germline V gene data show CDR1 as SGHTA and CDR2 as FQGTGA. This CDR3 is CASSLRGTGMGNEQFF. The DNA for the CDR3 is TGTGCCAGCAGCTTAAGAGGGACAGGGATGGGGAATGAGCAGTTCTTC.

The genes are TRBV7-9 and TRBJ2-3, with D perhaps matching TRBD2 (5 bases). The V end lost 5 bases, the J end lost 5 bases, and 11 bases lay between the germline ends. The CDR3 runs to 13 residues. The germline V gene has CDR1 SEHNR and CDR2 FQNEAQ (reference sequence). The CDR3 nucleotides read TGTGCCAGCAGCGAGTTTGCGGGAGATACGCAGTATTTT. It specifies CASSEFAGDTQYF.

This clonotype was counted ten times or more. The rearrangement links TRBV29-1 to TRBJ2-6, with TRBD1 as a possible D gene (6 bases). Germline-derived CDR1 and CDR2 are SQVTM and ANQGSEA. The V and J ends lost 2 bases and 0 bases respectively, with 11 bases between them. CDR3 length: 16 residues. CDR3 sequence: CSVERDINSGANVLTF. The CDR3 nucleotides read TGCAGCGTTGAAAGGGACATCAACTCTGGGGCCAACGTCCTGACTTTC.

The V call is TRBV5-5, the J call TRBJ2-7; 8 bases fit TRBD2. The trim removed 2 bases at V and 6 bases at J, leaving 4 bases unmatched. The CDR3 has 13 amino acids. CDR1 is SGHKS, CDR2 YYEKEE, per germline (reference sequence). This CDR3 is CASSFLAGTEQYF. The CDR3 DNA follows: TGTGCCAGCAGCTTTCTAGCGGGTACCGAGCAGTACTTC.

The table lists this clonotype with a few counts. The chain is built from TRBV7-2 and TRBJ1-2; D ambiguous. CDR1 and CDR2 (germline): SGHTA, FQGNSA. Trimming took 5 bases from V and 11 from J, leaving 18 bases between them. The CDR3 has 13 residues. The CDR3 loop is CASSPRDTSPYTF. In DNA form, the CDR3 reads TGTGCCAGCAGCCCAAGAGACACGTCCCCTTACACCTTC.

This clonotype was found many times. The chain is built from TRBV18 and TRBJ1-1, with a tentative D call TRBD1 (5 bases). The ends were cut back, 5 bases at V and 5 bases at J, with 15 bases in the middle. The germline V gene has CDR1 KGHSH and CDR2 LQKENI. The CDR3 is 14 residues long. CDR3 sequence reads: CASSGRAQGTEAFF. Written as DNA, the CDR3 is TGTGCCAGCTCAGGCAGGGCACAAGGAACTGAAGCTTTCTTT.

There are a few counts of this clonotype. V gene TRBV20-1 combines with J gene TRBJ2-7; 10 bases fit TRBD2. After removal of 7 bases from V and 0 bases from J, the junction contained 3 bases not matched to a gene. The CDR3 runs to 13 residues. From germline, CDR1 is DFQATT and CDR2 SNEGSKA (reference sequence). DNA of the CDR3: TGCAGTGTAGCGGGGGGAAGCTCCTACGAGCAGTACTTC. This codes for CSVAGGSSYEQYF.

The rearrangement joins TRBV7-2 to TRBJ2-7; D possibly corresponds to TRBD1 (6 bases). The CDR3 has 12 residues. CDR1 and CDR2 from the germline V gene are SGHTA and FQGNSA. V was clipped by 6 bases and J by 2 bases, with 8 bases between them. The CDR3 region is CASSSGAYEQYF. The CDR3 bases are TGTGCCAGCAGTTCAGGGGCCTACGAGCAGTACTTC.

This clonotype rates as medium-sized. The chain is built from TRBV14 and TRBJ1-1; unclear D gene. CDR1 and CDR2 (germline): SGHDN, FVKESK. The length of the CDR3 is 12 residues. V was clipped by 4 bases and J by 5 bases, with 8 bases between them. Here the CDR3 reads CASSLGRTEAFF. In DNA, the CDR3 is TGTGCCAGCAGCCTAGGGAGGACTGAAGCTTTCTTT.

The chain recombines TRBV11-1 with TRBJ2-3; D assignment may be TRBD1 or TRBD2 (5 bases each). CDR3 size: 14 residues. V was pared by 4 bases and J by 8 bases, with 16 bases between. CDR1 is SGHAT and CDR2 is FQDESV in the germline V gene (reference sequence). CDR3 DNA: TGTGCCAGCAGCTCCAGGGACCCCGCAGGTACGCAGTATTTT. Residues: CASSSRDPAGTQYF.

The sample holds many counts of this clonotype. The V call is TRBV5-1, the J call TRBJ1-5, with 7 bases fitting TRBD1. Germline CDR1 and CDR2: SGHRS and YFSETQ. The V segment lost 0 bases and the J segment 3 bases; nucleotides outside the gene matches: 3. The CDR3 extends over 15 amino acids. This CDR3 is CASSLGDSNNQPQHF. The DNA for the CDR3 is TGCGCCAGCAGCTTGGGGGACAGCAACAATCAGCCCCAGCATTTT.

This clonotype was seen a handful of times. This sequence joins TRBV4-3 and TRBJ2-2, with TRBD1 matching over 10 bases. With V trimmed by 4 bases and J by 2 bases, 4 bases remained unmatched. The length of the CDR3 is 16 residues. Germline assignment: CDR1 LGHNA and CDR2 YSLEER. Here the CDR3 DNA reads TGCGCCAGCAGCCCCCGGACAGGGGGTAACACCGGGGAGCTGTTTTTT. Translation: CASSPRTGGNTGELFF.

CDR3 protein: CASSQIPGDTGELFF. The DNA of the CDR3 is TGTGCCAGCAGCCAAATTCCGGGCGACACCGGGGAGCTGTTTTTT. The chain has TRBV3-2 and TRBJ2-2; the DNA was not used to check the table's D call, TRBD1. TRBV3-2 is shown as a pseudogene. This CDR3 region has 15 residues.

This clonotype was observed once. Being one base from a much bigger clone, this may be a read error. The CDR3 region has the DNA TGCGCCAGCAGCCAAGATCGGCAGGTAATAGGAAACATTCGGTACTTC. This codes for CASSQDRQVIGNIRYF. The chain has TRBV4-3 and TRBJ2-4; D gene unclear. This CDR3 region has 16 residues. Germline values: CDR1 LGHNA, CDR2 YSLEER.